The sequence of this TCR beta chain was determined in a study of shared clonotypes between healthy human individuals (dated by TCRdb to 2019 to 2021). Regarding the research as a whole: The cohort comprised two women and a few men aged 18 to 49 years. Per donor, three plates each were used for CD4 naive and CD4 memory, two for CD8 naive, and one for CD8 memory. The study deeply sequenced blood TCR repertoires of about 5 healthy adults to estimate repertoire size and the extent of clonotype sharing between individuals. To increase sequencing depth and limit assay-specific biases, different laboratories used diverse techniques to prepare libraries and sequence TCR repertoires. Each donor's leukapheresis produced roughly between roughly 0.94 and 9.5 billion PBMCs. General study outcomes and caveats: When several donors were compared, the shared fraction of clonotypes was around 5% for naive CD4, over 3% for naive CD8, more than 2% for memory CD4, and approximately 0.4% for memory CD8. Compared with non-shared clonotypes, the clonotypes found in all four sorted-subset donors had higher generation probabilities. Based on pairwise subsampling, the degree of clonotype sharing among donors was expected to be affected by sequencing depth. Naive subsets generally had larger estimated clonotype richness than memory subsets did. Sampling was limited to blood, and TCR repertoires in tissue likely differ from TCR repertoires in blood. The genetic and exposure-history diversity represented was limited by the small number of donors. Incomplete sequencing was indicated by rarefaction of sorted-subset datasets, despite the large sequencing depth.

Based on the germline V gene, the CDR1 and CDR2 sequences are SGHNT and YENEEA. Relative to germline, V is 5 bases shorter and J is 0 bases shorter, with 9 bases between their ends. The CDR3 has 14 amino acids, counting the end cysteine and phenylalanine. Of all the DNA, just the CDR3 is kept, 42 bases in frame from base 1. Using the deep immunoSEQ assay, multiplex PCR amplified TCR CDR3 regions from genomic DNA. Extracted genomic DNA from each cell subset was spread evenly across all wells of several immunoSEQ 96-well plates, with each plate serving as a replicate. For sorted subsets, around 0.2 ug of genomic DNA, equivalent to 25,000 to 35,000 T cell genomes, went into each replicate PCR. Purified libraries were measured with a Qubit 3.0 fluorometer, size-checked on a Bioanalyzer 2100, and measured again with the KAPA Library Quantification kit. Every immunoSEQ 96-well plate was sequenced on a dedicated single-read 150-cycle Illumina NextSeq 550 flow cell. For the original study's pipeline: Because only junctional sequences without quality scores were contained in the immunoSEQ output, filtering matching that applied to full-length reads could not be performed. Sequences were annotated with PyIR, a Python wrapper for IgBLAST v1.9, and V/J genes and CDR3 were assigned using IMGT germline references. Reads were removed for weak V/J assignments (E-value above 1e-6), missing CDR3, stop codons, out-of-frame junctions, or ambiguous translated residues. V3J clonotypes were defined as sequences sharing the same inferred V gene, J gene, and CDR3 amino acid sequence. To compute the percentage overlap between repertoires, the number of shared unique clonotypes was divided by the size of the smaller repertoire. RTK rarefaction, the Chao1 estimator, and Recon v2.1 estimates of unobserved clonotypes were used to assess repertoire richness. OLGA was used to compute generation probabilities for all TCRbeta clonotypes that the gDNA method yielded from a few donors. TCRdb limited this immuneACCESS table to in-frame rearrangements with V and J called. A share of clones is missing; checked studies link under half to unresolved V genes, and the rest is unexplained. From that table come the V and J calls and clone size; the DNA was used to work out D and trimming. For this sample there are about 1 million clones; roughly 70% appear just once. Of the sample, roughly 1.5% is held by the ten largest clones.

The donors were healthy, HIV-negative adults with no recently reported acute infections or vaccinations. Every donor was a Caucasian adult living in Nashville, Tennessee, USA. CD4+ T cells were enriched by magnetic negative selection; naive cells were then positively selected on CD45RA, and the negative fraction formed the memory subset. Blood was obtained by leukapheresis, after which PBMCs were separated by Ficoll-Histopaque density gradient centrifugation and cryopreserved in liquid nitrogen vapor phase. Purity and quantity of every magnetically sorted T cell population were checked by analytical flow cytometry. Genomic DNA was isolated from every sorted fraction and measured by UV absorbance on a Nanodrop 2000c. Remarks on this clone: The specificity of this receptor is unknown. Base qualities are not provided; no much larger clone lies one nucleotide away.

The chain is made from TRBV11-3 and TRBJ2-3, with a tentative D gene TRBD2 over 6 matching bases. Sequencing was carried out using memory CD4+ T cells sorted from blood. The cell subset or site label, read with the paper, signifies: CD45RA-negative fraction. The source of this sequence is a man in his late teens or twenties in good health. The DNA sequence is given as TGTGCCAGCAGCCGGGACTCTAGCACAGATACGCAGTATTTT. Translated, it reads CASSRDSSTDTQYF.